This TCR beta chain was captured in a study of T cell clonotyping in hematopoietic cell transplantation. Overall study findings and caveats: Recipient TCR diversity dropped after transplant; expanded clonotypes rose from day 30 to 180.

Points on this clone: Its cognate antigen is unknown.

Only in-frame clones appear in the TCRdb table, and some are missing; sequencing was by immunoSEQ multiplex PCR. The profile shows roughly 3,900 clones, 95% of them singletons. V lost 0 bases and J lost 2; bases outside the gene matches: 0. Germline loops: CDR1 KGHSH, CDR2 LQKENI. This CDR3 has 15 amino acids. V usage is TRBV18 and J usage is TRBJ1-5; TRBD1 matches at 8 bases. The sequence was collected from a male patient in his fifties who had an allogeneic stem cell transplant from a related donor, so the T cells may come from the graft donor. Some clones in this sample may be carry-over from other donors' samples. The material was PBMCs, obtained 30 days after allogeneic stem cell transplant. The CDR3 nucleotides read TGTGCCAGCTCACCACCGGGACAGGGCAATCAGCCCCAGCATTTT. The encoded protein is CASSPPGQGNQPQHF.